This T cell receptor beta chain was found in a study of monozygotic twins with inflammatory bowel disease. A note on this clonotype: Its antigen is unidentified.

Incorporation of UMIs carrying a 6-nucleotide sample barcode was performed by template switching. TCRdb reprocessed the 5' RACE reads, keeping one entry per CDR3 protein, no DNA. This sample's table has 400,000 to 500,000 distinct CDR3 sequences. This CDR3 contains 12 residues. Germline V gives CDR1 GTSNPN, CDR2 SVGIG (reference sequence). Isolation of total RNA was performed on whole blood, with no prior T cell sorting. Regarding the study as a whole: Neither one strong signal nor one clonotype associated with IBD was supported. Against healthy co-twins, IBD patients had lower TCRbeta diversity (measured by inverse Simpson).

Sequenced: blood. This sequence was found in a human donor with ulcerative colitis or Crohn's disease, or a healthy co-twin of an affected twin (not recorded which). The chain employs TRBV30 and TRBJ1-2; TCRdb picks TRBD1, but there is no DNA to check that call. Here the CDR3 reads CAWSGGYYGYTF. The variable domain in full, with the rest retrieved from reference TRBV30 and TRBJ1-2, is SQTIHQWPATLVQPVGSPLSLECTVEGTSNPNLYWYRQAAGRGLQLLFYSVGIGQISSEVPQNLSASRPQDRQFILSSKKLLLSDSGFYLCAWSGGYYGYTFGSGTRLTVV.